The clone carrying this TCR beta chain occurred a few times. The antigen is not known. This sample is drawn from a study of T cell repertoires in cytomegalovirus infection. General study points: Identification of carriers of CMV plus the relevant HLA was performed using cumulative public TCR beta family frequency. CMV-specific TCR beta clonotypes restricted by HLA-C dominated the ex vivo response.

Germline CDR1 reads KGHDR; CDR2 reads SFDVKD. The CDR3 extends over 15 amino acids. V shed 9 bases and J shed 2 bases, with 16 bases lying between them. TCRdb fed the reads into MiXCR, producing one record per CDR3 protein. Here the sample spans hundreds of thousands of distinct CDR3 sequences, 17% being singletons. The receptor was derived from a human donor in good health (CMV status not recorded). Some clones in this sample may be carry-over from other donors' samples. Sequencing used PBMCs. This sequence joins TRBV24-1 and TRBJ2-1; D tentatively reads TRBD1 or TRBD2 (7 bases each). The CDR3 DNA follows: TGTGCCACCGGGGAGGGAACAGGGGCCTACAATGAGCAGTTCTTC. Its protein product is CATGEGTGAYNEQFF.